The 9 T cell receptor beta chains below all came from one sample that was sequenced in a study of Ad26.COV2.S vaccination and SARS-CoV-2 variants. Profiled with immunoSEQ multiplex PCR; TCRdb holds only in-frame clones, not every one. The sample has 410,000 or so clones; over 80% are singletons. Treatment of the sample: about 20 received Ad26.COV2.S at low or high dose, single or two shots; 5 received placebo; per-sample allocation not given. The investigators took samples on day 63 after the first vaccine or placebo injection. This specimen consisted of peripheral blood, obtained in a trial of Ad26.COV2.S vaccine versus placebo. These receptor sequences come from a person aged 18-60 years who received the Ad26.COV2.S COVID-19 vaccine or a placebo.

The genes are TRBV30 and TRBJ2-3; maybe TRBD2 (7 bases). CDR3 length: 14 amino acids. V shed 2 bases and J shed 5 bases, with 14 bases lying between them. Germline-derived CDR1 and CDR2 are GTSNPN and SVGIG (reference sequence). DNA for the CDR3: TGTGCCTGGAGTTACGGGGAGGGGGGAGATACGCAGTATTTT. It translates to CAWSYGEGGDTQYF. The full variable domain, in which reference TRBV30 and TRBJ2-3 provide the parts outside the CDR3, is SQTIHQWPATLVQPVGSPLSLECTVEGTSNPNLYWYRQAAGRGLQLLFYSVGIGQISSEVPQNLSASRPQDRQFILSSKKLLLSDSGFYLCAWSYGEGGDTQYFGPGTRLTVL.

The chain joins TRBV3-1 (or the pseudogene TRBV3-2) to TRBJ1-1; weak D call: TRBD1 (5 bases). V was cut by 3 bases and J by 1 base, with 15 bases left in between. Germline CDR1 is LGHDT and CDR2 is YNNKEL (reference sequence). The CDR3 extends over 16 amino acids. CDR3: CASSHAPTGPNTEAFF. As DNA, the CDR3 is TGTGCCAGCAGCCACGCCCCCACAGGACCGAACACTGAAGCTTTCTTT.

The chain joins TRBV7-2 to TRBJ2-5; D could derive from TRBD1 or TRBD2 (5 bases each). The CDR3 loop spans 15 amino acids. Germline V gives CDR1 SGHTA, CDR2 FQGNSA. Trimming cost V 4 bases and J 7 bases, with 19 bases left between them. The CDR3 sequence: CASSSSFGTSGTQYF. CDR3 DNA sequence: TGTGCCAGCAGCTCCAGCTTCGGGACGTCTGGGACCCAGTACTTC.

The V gene is TRBV1, the J gene TRBJ2-3. TRBV1 is a listed pseudogene. The CDR3 contains 14 residues. CDR3: CTSSHGTVADTQYF. The DNA of the CDR3 is TGCACCAGCAGCCATGGGACGGTGGCAGATACGCAGTATTTT.

The chain links TRBV30 to TRBJ2-5; D unclear. CDR3 length: 13 residues. The V and J ends lost 3 bases and 4 bases respectively, with 12 bases between them. Germline V gives CDR1 GTSNPN, CDR2 SVGIG (reference sequence). The CDR3 nucleotides read TGTGCCTGGAGATGGCCTCCGCGAGAGACCCAGTACTTC. This codes for CAWRWPPRETQYF. The variable domain in full, with the rest retrieved from reference TRBV30 and TRBJ2-5, is SQTIHQWPATLVQPVGSPLSLECTVEGTSNPNLYWYRQAAGRGLQLLFYSVGIGQISSEVPQNLSASRPQDRQFILSSKKLLLSDSGFYLCAWRWPPRETQYFGPGTRLLVL.

The chain has TRBV28 and TRBJ2-7; the D gene is possibly TRBD2 (6 bases). Trimming cost V 6 bases and J 1 base, with 16 bases left between them. The CDR3 is 15 amino acids. The germline V gene encodes CDR1 MDHEN and CDR2 SYDVKM. Here the CDR3 DNA reads TGTGCCAGCAGACGGGGGACCGTCGGTTCCTACGAGCAGTACTTC. This sequence encodes CASRRGTVGSYEQYF.

This sequence joins TRBV2 and TRBJ1-4, with 8 bases that match TRBD1. CDR1 is SNHLY and CDR2 is FYNNEI in the germline V gene. The CDR3 runs 15 residues. Trimming removed 4 bases from V and 4 bases from J; junction bases left unmatched: 5. The DNA for the CDR3 is TGTGCCAGCAGTGGCGTAACAGGGGGTAATGAAAAACTGTTTTTT. This translates into CASSGVTGGNEKLFF.

V and J are TRBV3-1 (or the pseudogene TRBV3-2) and TRBJ1-2; D not certain. This CDR3 region has 16 residues. Per germline, CDR1 LGHDT and CDR2 YNNKEL (reference sequence). V was cut by 0 bases and J by 6 bases, with 17 bases left in between. In DNA form, the CDR3 reads TGTGCCAGCAGCCAAGATCTTGGGTTCTCGAGGAATGGCTACACCTTC. The encoded protein is CASSQDLGFSRNGYTF.

The V call is TRBV4-3, the J call TRBJ2-2; D gene uncertain. CDR3 size: 16 residues. V lost 0 bases and J lost 6, with 14 bases in between. Germline CDR1 is LGHNA and CDR2 is YSLEER. This CDR3 reads CASSQEFSSAAGELFF. The CDR3, as DNA: TGCGCCAGCAGCCAAGAATTCTCCTCCGCGGCCGGGGAGCTGTTTTTT.